This paragraph covers one T cell receptor (beta chain) sequence. Its recognized antigen is unknown. The junction does not match germline at one end; this may be a read error. The TCR beta CDR3 region was amplified from genomic DNA by two rounds of multiplex PCR. The first PCR round used primers specific to each TRBV and TRBJ gene, with sequences filed in Chinese patent CN105087789A. Universal primers were used in the second PCR round. The Roche High Pure PCR Template Preparation Kit was used to extract genomic DNA from frozen PBMCs. The libraries underwent paired-end sequencing with 151 bp reads on an Illumina HiSeq 3000. From the authors' description of their analysis: CutAdapt was used to discard raw reads that did not contain the multiplex PCR primer sequences. High-quality paired reads were merged into contigs with PEAR. MiXCR assigned TRB V, D and J gene segments to each contig by aligning to reference sequences. CDR3 sequences were clustered by base quality and sequence similarity to remove sequencing errors. Shannon entropy normalized by the natural log of productive TCR sequence number was used as the measure of diversity. Clonality was defined as one minus Shannon entropy divided by the natural log of the number of unique clonotypes. Progression-free survival cut-offs for repertoire metrics were chosen using the Youden index of ROC curves, with analyses run in R 3.5.3. Clones were called with MiXCR by TCRdb after fastp trimmed the public reads at Q25, and only in-frame beta chains were retained. Identical CDR3 protein sequences are pooled into one entry, listed with their most common genes and DNA. TCRdb, rather than the study authors, made the V and J calls. Counted in this sample were about 59,000 distinct CDR3 sequences; more than 25% of them appeared once. The ten largest clones represent around 8% of the sample.

These data originate in a study of prognosis after radiotherapy for stage I lung cancer (dated by TCRdb to the early 2020s). Regarding the study in general: Around 19 stage I NSCLC patients were enrolled in Nanjing, China, between 2018 and January 2019. In every patient, SBRT was given without any concurrent therapy. Image-guided IMRT or VMAT was used to deliver SBRT in 3 to 5 fractions at a biologically effective dose of at least 100 Gy. A total of about 40 blood samples from around 19 patients were sequenced, with one sample obtained before and one obtained after SBRT for each patient. This study profiled peripheral blood TCR beta repertoires from stage I NSCLC patients before and after stereotactic body radiotherapy and linked the repertoires to distant failure. After SBRT, distant metastases developed in four of the 19 patients at a median of approximately seven months, while the remaining 15 patients had no significant progression. All patients were considered medically inoperable, owing to comorbidities in approximately twelve and refusal of surgery in about seven. Squamous cell carcinoma histology was identified in over five patients, and adenocarcinoma histology was identified in twelve patients. The cohort was made up of some twelve men and roughly six women, with a median age of approximately 74 years and an age range of about 50 to 90 years. Over twelve of the patients were found to have newly diagnosed primary stage I lung tumors, and roughly 5 were living with oligometastatic NSCLC after surgical resection of the primary tumor. The study at large found these results: Post-SBRT Shannon entropy and its change from baseline were lower in patients who developed distant metastases; baseline Shannon entropy was not associated with metastases. No adjustment for multiple comparisons was applied to any of the reported P values. The study was limited by the small cohort and short follow-up, and independent validation of the study findings is required. Tumor specificity of expanded TCR clones was not determined. Differences in TRBV and TRBJ usage frequencies by metastasis status were reportedly observed in two V genes at baseline and in several V and two J genes after SBRT. A decrease in unique TCR clone counts was observed after SBRT (median about 10,000 before versus fewer than 8,000 after; Wilcoxon paired P=0.011).

The CDR3 covers 16 residues, taking in both the cysteine and the phenylalanine. Just the 48-base CDR3 DNA is kept, in frame starting at base 1. The germline V gene specifies SGHDT as CDR1 and YYEEEE as CDR2. A history of other malignancies or of prior chemotherapy or radiotherapy was absent in all patients, and node-negative disease was shown on CT and PET/CT in all patients. At each of two time points, approximately 6 milliliters of peripheral venous blood were collected in EDTA tubes. PBMCs were isolated by Ficoll-Paque Plus density-gradient centrifugation. Immediately after collection, samples were stored at -80 degrees C until analysis.

The chain links TRBV5-6 with TRBJ1-4; 10 nucleotides in the junction match TRBD1. This TCR came from a donor over 45 with non-small cell lung cancer. The sequencing here drew on PBMCs, taken before or after stereotactic body radiation therapy (not recorded which). The sequenced DNA: TGTACCAGTAGACCGGACAGGGGGGCAACTAATGAAAAACTGTTTTTT. The encoded protein is CTSRPDRGATNEKLFF.